These 20 T cell receptor beta chains originate from one sample sequenced in a study of T cell repertoires in cytomegalovirus infection. MiXCR, applied by TCRdb to the reads, yields one record per CDR3 protein. The top ten hold more than 12% of the sample, which has around 900,000 distinct CDR3 sequences, roughly 30% seen once. For these TCRs, the target antigens are not known. The sample was cultured CD8+ T cells from PBMCs, taken from culture after CMV antigen stimulation. The receptors shown here come from a human donor in good health (CMV status not recorded). Some clones in this sample may be carry-over from other donors' samples.

V usage is TRBV4-1 and J usage is TRBJ2-3, with TRBD2 matching over 7 bases. This CDR3 region has 15 residues. The ends lost 1 base at V and 5 bases at J; junction bases unmatched: 6. Germline values: CDR1 MGHRA, CDR2 YSYEKL. The CDR3 here is CASSQGLARGDTQYF. The CDR3 DNA is TGCGCCAGCAGCCAAGGACTAGCCCGTGGAGATACGCAGTATTTT.

This clonotype showed up just a few times. The rearrangement joins TRBV4-1 to TRBJ1-2; D is ambiguous. Germline CDR1 and CDR2: MGHRA and YSYEKL. This CDR3 spans 16 amino acids. Trimming stripped 3 bases from V and 3 bases from J, with 17 bases between. This CDR3 is CASSQTMRGRDYGYTF. CDR3 sequence (DNA): TGCGCCAGCAGCCAGACGATGCGAGGGAGGGACTATGGCTACACCTTC.

This clonotype has only a few counts. The V gene is TRBV11-2, the J gene TRBJ1-1; unclear D gene. Trimming removed 4 bases from V and 1 base from J, with 16 bases in between. Germline loops: CDR1 SGHAT, CDR2 FQNNGV. CDR3 size: 16 residues. The CDR3 bases are TGTGCCAGCAGCTCCGAGTGGGCCCCTAAGAACACTGAAGCTTTCTTT. It yields the protein CASSSEWAPKNTEAFF.

The genes are TRBV6-1 and TRBJ1-5; TRBD1 matches at 9 bases. The J segment lost 0 bases and the V segment lost 8 bases, leaving 14 bases of the junction unmatched. CDR3 length: 18 residues. Germline assignment: CDR1 MNHNS and CDR2 SASEGT. This chain's CDR3 is CASRDRDQRGYSNQPQHF. CDR3 sequence (DNA): TGTGCCAGCCGGGACAGGGACCAAAGGGGTTATAGCAATCAGCCCCAGCATTTT.

This clonotype occurred a few times. The gene calls are TRBV6-5 and TRBJ1-1; 7 bases are a match to TRBD1. Unmatched junction bases numbered 4, after V lost 5 bases and J lost 1 base. CDR1 is MNHEY and CDR2 is SVGAGI in the germline V gene. The CDR3 is 14 residues long. CDR3 residues: CASSAWTGNTEAFF. CDR3 in DNA: TGTGCCAGCAGTGCCTGGACAGGGAACACTGAAGCTTTCTTT.

This clonotype was seen a handful of times. The chain combines TRBV20-1 with TRBJ1-2, with D possibly TRBD1 on 5 matching bases. Between the trimmed V and J ends, which lost 6 bases and 2 bases, there was a span of 16 bases. The CDR3 is 14 residues long. CDR1 DFQATT and CDR2 SNEGSKA come from the germline V gene (reference sequence). The CDR3 here is CSAPEVRENYGYTF. The CDR3 DNA sequence: TGCAGTGCCCCAGAGGTCAGGGAGAACTATGGCTACACCTTC.

This clonotype showed up just a few times. The chain links TRBV7-6 to TRBJ2-5; TRBD2 is a possible D gene (6 bases). CDR1 and CDR2 from the germline V gene are SGHVS and FNYEAQ. This CDR3 has 17 residues. V was cut by 4 bases and J by 0 bases, with 18 bases left in between. The CDR3 nucleotides are TGTGCCAGCAGCTCCGCCCGGGACTCCCCGTACCAAGAGACCCAGTACTTC. It specifies CASSSARDSPYQETQYF.

Comment on this clonotype: A much larger clone differs by one base, so this may be a read error. In nucleotides, the CDR3 is TGTGCCAGCAGCTTCGGGACGGTCTCCTACGAGCAGTACTTC. Encoded protein: CASSFGTVSYEQYF. This chain uses TRBV5-6 with TRBJ2-7, with D perhaps assigned TRBD1 or TRBD2 (5 bases each). CDR1 and CDR2 from the germline V gene are SGHDT and YYEEEE. This CDR3 has 14 residues. V was pared by 2 bases and J by 0 bases, with 9 bases between.

The gene calls are TRBV9 and TRBJ2-1; the match to TRBD1 covers 7 bases. The V gene's germline CDR1 is SGDLS and CDR2 YYNGEE. The CDR3 sequence is 14 residues long. The V segment lost 0 bases and the J segment 8 bases; nucleotides outside the gene matches: 5. The CDR3 DNA sequence: TGTGCCAGCAGCGTAGGAACAGGGGACCATGAGCAGTTCTTC. Protein sequence: CASSVGTGDHEQFF.

This clonotype was observed a few times. The CDR3 region is CASSLDATGVYGYTF. For the CDR3, the DNA is TGTGCCAGCAGCTTAGATGCGACGGGTGTCTATGGCTACACCTTC. The V and J genes are TRBV7-2 and TRBJ1-2; D call uncertain. The germline V gene encodes CDR1 SGHTA and CDR2 FQGNSA. The ends were cut back, 1 base at V and 4 bases at J, with 13 bases in the middle. The CDR3 is 15 amino acids.

The chain joins TRBV4-1 to TRBJ1-2; no firm D call. Trimming took off 1 base at V and 0 bases at J, with 15 bases between the two ends. CDR1 is MGHRA, CDR2 YSYEKL, per germline. CDR3 size: 17 residues. DNA of the CDR3: TGCGCCAGCAGCCAAGTAACCATTACCGGGACTAACTATGGCTACACCTTC. The encoded protein is CASSQVTITGTNYGYTF.

The chain uses TRBV13 and TRBJ2-3; 9 bases line up with TRBD2. The CDR3 runs to 16 residues. J was trimmed by 5 bases and V by 1 base; bases with no gene match: 7. Germline CDR1 reads PRHDT; CDR2 reads FYEKMQ (reference sequence). CDR3 sequence: CASSLEIAGEGDTQYF. The CDR3 coding sequence is TGTGCCAGCAGCTTAGAAATAGCGGGGGAAGGAGATACGCAGTATTTT.

The rearrangement links TRBV24-1 to TRBJ1-5; 7 bases line up with TRBD1. The V gene's germline CDR1 is KGHDR and CDR2 SFDVKD. This CDR3 spans 15 amino acids. The V gene end was trimmed by 5 bases and the J gene end by 5 bases; junction bases not matched to a gene: 8. This chain's CDR3 is CATSAGDSQYQPQHF. CDR3 nucleotide sequence: TGTGCCACCAGTGCCGGGGACAGTCAATATCAGCCCCAGCATTTT.

This clonotype turned up a few times. The chain employs TRBV6-5 and TRBJ1-3; no clear D. The V gene lost 8 bases and the J gene lost 3 bases, with 14 bases spanning the gap. Germline V gene sequence: CDR1 MNHEY, CDR2 SVGAGI. CDR3 length equals 14 residues. CDR3 in amino acids: CASLGRTGGNTIYF. CDR3 nucleotide sequence: TGTGCCAGCCTGGGGAGGACGGGTGGAAACACCATATATTTT.

Notes on this clonotype: Given a much more abundant clone one base away, this may be a read error. The CDR3 nucleotides read TGTGCCAGCAGCTCTCAGGGGGCCAACAATCAGCCCCAGCATTTT. This sequence encodes CASSSQGANNQPQHF. The rearrangement links TRBV7-2 to TRBJ1-5; 8 bases are a match to TRBD1. V lost 4 bases and J lost 3; bases outside the gene matches: 5. The CDR3 is 15 amino acids. The germline V gene has CDR1 SGHTA and CDR2 FQGNSA.

The sample holds many counts of this clonotype. V usage is TRBV9 and J usage is TRBJ1-2; weak D call: TRBD1 (6 bases). Trimming shortened V by 3 bases and J by 4 bases, and 16 bases separated the two germline ends. CDR3 length: 15 residues. Germline CDR1 and CDR2: SGDLS and YYNGEE. The DNA for the CDR3 is TGTGCCAGCAGCGCCTCACAGGGTACCCCCTATGGCTACACCTTC. Its translation is CASSASQGTPYGYTF.

The J gene is TRBJ2-2, the V gene TRBV6-2 or TRBV6-3, with a possible D match to TRBD1 (6 bases). This CDR3 is 14 amino acids long. Germline V lookup: CDR1 MNHEY, CDR2 SVGEGT. Between the trimmed V and J ends, which lost 6 bases and 5 bases, there was a span of 13 bases. The CDR3 region is CASSSDSPTGELFF. The CDR3 DNA reads TGTGCCAGCAGCTCGGACAGCCCGACCGGGGAGCTGTTTTTT.

The genes are TRBV4-1 and TRBJ2-5; TRBD2 agrees at 8 bases. Unmatched junction bases numbered 12, after V lost 1 base and J lost 8 bases. This CDR3 comprises 16 residues. CDR1 is MGHRA, CDR2 YSYEKL, per germline. The CDR3 here is CASSQASQRGSDTQYF. CDR3 bases: TGCGCCAGCAGCCAAGCGAGCCAGCGGGGGTCTGATACCCAGTACTTC.

The chain couples TRBV6-1 to TRBJ1-2; D is unclear. Trimming shortened V by 5 bases and J by 4 bases, and 17 bases separated the two germline ends. This CDR3 spans 15 amino acids. Germline-derived CDR1 and CDR2 are MNHNS and SASEGT. CDR3 residues: CASSYDTRTPYGYTF. Here the CDR3 DNA reads TGTGCCAGCAGTTACGACACCAGAACCCCCTATGGCTACACCTTC.

This clonotype was seen only once. A much more abundant neighbour one base away suggests this may be a read error. V and J are TRBV7-3 and TRBJ1-1, with D possibly being TRBD1 (6 bases). The germline V gene encodes CDR1 SGHTA and CDR2 FQGTGA. This CDR3 has 12 residues. Trimming took off 2 bases at V and 11 bases at J, with 12 bases between the two ends. For the CDR3, the DNA is TGTGCCAGCAGCTTAGGAGACAGGAACGCTTTCTTT. Translated: CASSLGDRNAFF.